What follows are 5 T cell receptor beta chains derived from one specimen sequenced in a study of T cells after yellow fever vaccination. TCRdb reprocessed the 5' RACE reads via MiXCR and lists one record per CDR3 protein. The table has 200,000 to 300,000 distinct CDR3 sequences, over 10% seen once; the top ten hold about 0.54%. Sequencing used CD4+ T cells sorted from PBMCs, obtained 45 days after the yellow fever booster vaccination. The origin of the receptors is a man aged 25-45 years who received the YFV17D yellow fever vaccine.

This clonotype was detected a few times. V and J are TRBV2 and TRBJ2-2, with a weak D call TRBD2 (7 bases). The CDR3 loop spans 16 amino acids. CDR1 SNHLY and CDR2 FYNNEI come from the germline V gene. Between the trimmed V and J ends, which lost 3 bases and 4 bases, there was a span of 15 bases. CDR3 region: CASSELSGGTTGELFF. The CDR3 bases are TGTGCCAGCAGTGAGCTTTCGGGGGGCACCACCGGGGAGCTGTTTTTT.

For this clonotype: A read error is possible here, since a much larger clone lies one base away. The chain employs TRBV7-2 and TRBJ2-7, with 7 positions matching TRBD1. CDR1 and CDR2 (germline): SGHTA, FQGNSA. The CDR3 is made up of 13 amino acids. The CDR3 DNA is TGTGCCAGCAGCCAAACTAGGACAGGAGAGCGGTACTTC. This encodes CASSQTRTGERYF. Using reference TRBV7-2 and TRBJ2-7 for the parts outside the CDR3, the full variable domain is GAGVSQSPSNKVTEKGKDVELRCDPISGHTALYWYRQSLGQGLEFLIYFQGNSAPDKSGLPSDRFSAERTGGSVSTLTIQRTQQEDSAVYLCASSQTRTGERYFGPGTRLTVT.

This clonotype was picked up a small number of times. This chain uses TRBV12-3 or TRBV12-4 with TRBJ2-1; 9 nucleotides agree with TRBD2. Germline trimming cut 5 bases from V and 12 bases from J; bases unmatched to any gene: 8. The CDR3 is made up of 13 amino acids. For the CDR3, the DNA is TGTGCCAGCAGTGCGGGACTAGCCCTCCGGCAGTTCTTC. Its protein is CASSAGLALRQFF.

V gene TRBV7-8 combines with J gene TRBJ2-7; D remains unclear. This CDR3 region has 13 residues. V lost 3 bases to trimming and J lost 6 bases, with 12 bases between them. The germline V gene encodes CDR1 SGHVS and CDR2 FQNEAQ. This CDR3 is CASSLKLFSEQYF. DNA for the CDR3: TGTGCCAGCAGCTTGAAATTGTTTAGCGAGCAGTACTTC.

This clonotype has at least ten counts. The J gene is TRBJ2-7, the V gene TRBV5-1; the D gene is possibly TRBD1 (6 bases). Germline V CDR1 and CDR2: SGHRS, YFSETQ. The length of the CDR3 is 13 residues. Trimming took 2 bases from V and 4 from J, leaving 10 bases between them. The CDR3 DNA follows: TGCGCCAGCAGCTTTCAGGGGTCATACGAGCAGTACTTC. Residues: CASSFQGSYEQYF.